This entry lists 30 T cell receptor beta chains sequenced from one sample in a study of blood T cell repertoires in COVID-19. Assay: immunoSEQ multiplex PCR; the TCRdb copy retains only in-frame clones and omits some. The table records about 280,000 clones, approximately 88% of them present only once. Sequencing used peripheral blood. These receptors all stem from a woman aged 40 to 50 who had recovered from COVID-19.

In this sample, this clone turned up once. CDR3 amino acids: CASSPGQGSDLSNQPQHF. For the CDR3, the DNA is TGTGCCAGTAGTCCGGGACAGGGGAGCGATTTGAGCAATCAGCCCCAGCATTTT. The chain couples TRBV19 to TRBJ1-5, with TRBD1 matching over 10 bases. Germline-derived CDR1 and CDR2 are LNHDA and SQIVND (reference sequence). The V and J ends lost 5 bases and 1 base, in that order; junction bases with no gene match: 11. The CDR3 has 18 amino acids.

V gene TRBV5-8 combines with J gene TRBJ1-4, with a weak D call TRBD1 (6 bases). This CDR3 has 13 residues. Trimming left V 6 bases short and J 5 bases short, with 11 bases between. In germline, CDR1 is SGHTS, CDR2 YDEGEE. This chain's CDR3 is CASTDRRNEKLFF. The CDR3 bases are TGTGCCAGCACGGACAGACGAAATGAAAAACTGTTTTTT.

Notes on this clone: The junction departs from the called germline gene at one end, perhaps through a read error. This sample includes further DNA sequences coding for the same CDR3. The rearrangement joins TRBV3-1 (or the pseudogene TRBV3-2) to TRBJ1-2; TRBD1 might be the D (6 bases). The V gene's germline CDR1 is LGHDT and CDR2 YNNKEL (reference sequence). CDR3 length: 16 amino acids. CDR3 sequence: CASSQAPPRTAYGYTF. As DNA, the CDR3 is TGTGCTAGCAGCCAAGCCCCTCCCCGGACAGCCTATGGCTACACCTTC.

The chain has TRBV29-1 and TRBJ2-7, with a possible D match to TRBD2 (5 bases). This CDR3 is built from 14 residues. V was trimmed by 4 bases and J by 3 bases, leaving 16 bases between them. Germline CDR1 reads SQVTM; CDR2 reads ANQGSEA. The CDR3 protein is CSVGYYGVVYEQYF. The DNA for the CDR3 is TGCAGCGTTGGATACTACGGGGTAGTCTACGAGCAGTACTTC.

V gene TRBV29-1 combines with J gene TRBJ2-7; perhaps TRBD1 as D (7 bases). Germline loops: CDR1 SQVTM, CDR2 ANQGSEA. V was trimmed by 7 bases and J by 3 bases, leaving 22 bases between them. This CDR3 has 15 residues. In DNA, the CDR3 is TGCAGCGCCCGTGGGGCGGGACAGAAAGACTACGAGCAGTACTTC. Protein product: CSARGAGQKDYEQYF.

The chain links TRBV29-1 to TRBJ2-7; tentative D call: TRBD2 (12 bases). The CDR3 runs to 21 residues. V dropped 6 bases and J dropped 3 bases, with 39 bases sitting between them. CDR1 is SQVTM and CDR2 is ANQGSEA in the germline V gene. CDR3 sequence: CSVTGTGGSGLAGSPIYEQYF. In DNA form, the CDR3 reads TGCAGCGTAACCGGGACAGGGGGTTCTGGACTAGCGGGAAGTCCTATCTACGAGCAGTACTTC.

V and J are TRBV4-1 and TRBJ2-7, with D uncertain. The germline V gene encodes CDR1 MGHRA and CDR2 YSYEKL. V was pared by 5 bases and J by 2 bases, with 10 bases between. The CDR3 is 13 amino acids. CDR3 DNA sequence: TGCGCCAGCAGCTCCAGCGTCACCTACGAGCAGTACTTC. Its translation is CASSSSVTYEQYF.

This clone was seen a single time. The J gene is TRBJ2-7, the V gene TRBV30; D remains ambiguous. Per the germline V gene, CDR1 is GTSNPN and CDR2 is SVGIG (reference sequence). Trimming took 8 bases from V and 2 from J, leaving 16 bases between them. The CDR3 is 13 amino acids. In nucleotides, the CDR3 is TGTGCCAAGACACAGAGAACCCCCTACGAGCAGTACTTC. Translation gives CAKTQRTPYEQYF.

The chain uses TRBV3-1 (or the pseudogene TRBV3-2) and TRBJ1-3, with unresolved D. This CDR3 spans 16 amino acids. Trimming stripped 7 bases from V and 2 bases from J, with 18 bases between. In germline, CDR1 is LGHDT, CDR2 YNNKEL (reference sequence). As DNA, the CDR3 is TGTGCCAGCACCCCCCGGGTGGGTGGCACTGGAAACACCATATATTTT. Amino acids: CASTPRVGGTGNTIYF.

The CDR3: CATIDRARNEQYF. The CDR3 DNA is TGTGCCACCATAGACAGGGCTCGAAACGAGCAGTACTTC. The rearrangement joins TRBV27 to TRBJ2-7, with 7 positions matching TRBD1. Trimming took 10 bases from V and 5 from J; bases not matched to a gene: 11. There are 13 residues in the CDR3. Per the germline V gene, CDR1 is MNHEY and CDR2 is SMNVEV (reference sequence).

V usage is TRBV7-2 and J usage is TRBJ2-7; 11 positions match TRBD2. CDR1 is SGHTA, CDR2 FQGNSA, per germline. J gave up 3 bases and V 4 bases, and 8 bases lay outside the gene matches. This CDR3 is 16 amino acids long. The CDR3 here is CASSWGSLAGDYEQYF. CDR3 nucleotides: TGTGCCAGCAGCTGGGGGTCACTAGCGGGGGACTACGAGCAGTACTTC.

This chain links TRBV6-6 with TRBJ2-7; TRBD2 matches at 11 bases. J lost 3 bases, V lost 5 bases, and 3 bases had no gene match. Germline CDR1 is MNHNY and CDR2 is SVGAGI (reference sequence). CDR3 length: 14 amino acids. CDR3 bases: TGTGCCAGCAGTCATACTAGCGGGAGCTACGAGCAGTACTTC. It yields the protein CASSHTSGSYEQYF.

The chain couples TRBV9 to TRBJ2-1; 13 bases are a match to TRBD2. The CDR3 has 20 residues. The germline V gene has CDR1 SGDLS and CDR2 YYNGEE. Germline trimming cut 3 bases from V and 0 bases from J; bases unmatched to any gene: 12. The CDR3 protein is CASSARTGLAGPSSYNEQFF. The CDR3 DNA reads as TGTGCCAGCAGCGCCCGGACGGGACTAGCGGGACCGAGCTCCTACAATGAGCAGTTCTTC.

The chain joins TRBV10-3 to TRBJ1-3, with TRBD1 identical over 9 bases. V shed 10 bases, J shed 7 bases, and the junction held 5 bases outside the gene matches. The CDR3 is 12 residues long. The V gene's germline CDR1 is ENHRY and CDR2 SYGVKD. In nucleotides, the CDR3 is TGTGCCACGGGACAGGGTGGCAACACCATATATTTT. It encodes CATGQGGNTIYF.

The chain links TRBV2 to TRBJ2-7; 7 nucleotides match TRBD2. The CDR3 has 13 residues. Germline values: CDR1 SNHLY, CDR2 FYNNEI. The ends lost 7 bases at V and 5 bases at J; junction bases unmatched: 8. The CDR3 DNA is TGTGCCAGCACCGAAGGCACTAGCGACGAGCAGTACTTC. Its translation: CASTEGTSDEQYF.

CDR3 loop: CASIGGKEYGYTF. In DNA, the CDR3 is TGTGCCAGCATCGGGGGGAAGGAATATGGCTACACCTTC. V usage is TRBV7-9 and J usage is TRBJ1-2; tentative D call: TRBD1 (5 bases). The germline CDR1 and CDR2 sequences are SEHNR and FQNEAQ (reference sequence). The CDR3 has 13 amino acids. With 7 bases removed from V and 5 bases from J, the gap between germline ends came to 14 bases.

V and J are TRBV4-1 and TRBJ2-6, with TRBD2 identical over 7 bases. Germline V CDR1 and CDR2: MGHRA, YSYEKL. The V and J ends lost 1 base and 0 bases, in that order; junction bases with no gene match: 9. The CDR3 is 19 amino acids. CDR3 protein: CASSQGGGGRVSGANVLTF. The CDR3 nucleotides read TGCGCCAGCAGCCAAGGGGGCGGGGGAAGGGTCTCTGGGGCCAACGTCCTGACTTTC.

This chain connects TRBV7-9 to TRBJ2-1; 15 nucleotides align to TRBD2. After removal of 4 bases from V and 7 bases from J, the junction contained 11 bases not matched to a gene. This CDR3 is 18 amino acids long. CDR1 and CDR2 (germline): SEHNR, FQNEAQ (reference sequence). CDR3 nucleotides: TGTGCCAGCAGCTCAGCCGGGACTAGCGGGAGGCTGACTAATGAGCAGTTCTTC. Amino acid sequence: CASSSAGTSGRLTNEQFF.

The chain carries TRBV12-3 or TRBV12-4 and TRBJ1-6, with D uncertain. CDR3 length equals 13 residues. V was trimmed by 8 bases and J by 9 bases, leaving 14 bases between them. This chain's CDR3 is CASGAHSGSPLHF. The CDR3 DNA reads TGTGCCAGCGGTGCCCACTCAGGTTCACCCCTCCACTTT.

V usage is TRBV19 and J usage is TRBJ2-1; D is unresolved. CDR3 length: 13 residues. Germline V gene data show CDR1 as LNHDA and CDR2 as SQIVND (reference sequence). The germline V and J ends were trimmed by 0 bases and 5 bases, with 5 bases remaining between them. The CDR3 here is CASSIDRDNEQFF. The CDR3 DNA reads TGTGCCAGTAGTATAGATCGGGACAATGAGCAGTTCTTC.

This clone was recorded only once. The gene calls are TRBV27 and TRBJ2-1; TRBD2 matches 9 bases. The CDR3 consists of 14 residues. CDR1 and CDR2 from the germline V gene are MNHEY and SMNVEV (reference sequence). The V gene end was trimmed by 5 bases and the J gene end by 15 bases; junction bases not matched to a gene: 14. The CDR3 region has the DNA TGTGCCAGCAGTACCCTTATGGTAGCGGGAGAAGTGTTCTTC. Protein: CASSTLMVAGEVFF.

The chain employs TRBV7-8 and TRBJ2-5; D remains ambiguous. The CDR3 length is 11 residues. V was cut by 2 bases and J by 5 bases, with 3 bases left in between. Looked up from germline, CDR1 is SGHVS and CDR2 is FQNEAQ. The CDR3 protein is CASSLYETQYF. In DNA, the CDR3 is TGTGCCAGCAGCTTATATGAGACCCAGTACTTC.

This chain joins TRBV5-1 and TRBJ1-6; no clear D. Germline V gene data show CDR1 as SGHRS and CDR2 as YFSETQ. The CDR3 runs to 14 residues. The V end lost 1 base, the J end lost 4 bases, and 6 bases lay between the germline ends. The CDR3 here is CASSLSPYNSPLHF. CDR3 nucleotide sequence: TGCGCCAGCAGCTTGTCCCCGTATAATTCACCCCTCCACTTT. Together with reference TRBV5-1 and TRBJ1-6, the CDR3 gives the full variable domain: KAGVTQTPRYLIKTRGQQVTLSCSPISGHRSVSWYQQTPGQGLQFLFEYFSETQRNKGNFPGRFSGRQFSNSRSEMNVSTLELGDSALYLCASSLSPYNSPLHFGNGTRLTVT.

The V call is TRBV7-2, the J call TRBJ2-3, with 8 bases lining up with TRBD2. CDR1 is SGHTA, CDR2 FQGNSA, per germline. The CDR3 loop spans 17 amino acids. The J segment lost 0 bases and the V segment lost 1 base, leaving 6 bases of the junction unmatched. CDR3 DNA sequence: TGTGCCAGCAGCTTAGTGGGAGCGGGAGTGAGCACAGATACGCAGTATTTT. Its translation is CASSLVGAGVSTDTQYF.

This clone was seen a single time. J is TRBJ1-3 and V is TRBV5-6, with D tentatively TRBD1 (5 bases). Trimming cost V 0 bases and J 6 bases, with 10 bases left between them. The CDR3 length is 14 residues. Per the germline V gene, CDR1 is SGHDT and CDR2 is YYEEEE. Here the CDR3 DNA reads TGTGCCAGCAGCTTGGGACAGATAGTAAACACCATATATTTT. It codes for CASSLGQIVNTIYF.

In DNA, the CDR3 is TGTGCCAGCAGCGCTCCCGGGCGGGAGGACTACAATGAGCAGTTCTTC. Amino acids: CASSAPGREDYNEQFF. The chain links TRBV9 to TRBJ2-1, with TRBD2 matching over 8 bases. Germline V lookup: CDR1 SGDLS, CDR2 YYNGEE. CDR3 size: 16 residues. After removal of 3 bases from V and 3 bases from J, the junction contained 8 bases not matched to a gene.

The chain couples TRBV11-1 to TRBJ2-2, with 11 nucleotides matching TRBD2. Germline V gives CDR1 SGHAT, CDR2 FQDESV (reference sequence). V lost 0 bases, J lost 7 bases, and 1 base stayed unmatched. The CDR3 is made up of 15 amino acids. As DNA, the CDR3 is TGTGCCAGCAGCTTAGCCGGGACTAGCGGCGGGGAGCTGTTTTTT. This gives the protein CASSLAGTSGGELFF.

The CDR3 reads CASSLAQGERELFF. CDR3 DNA: TGCGCCAGCAGCTTGGCACAGGGGGAAAGGGAGCTGTTTTTT. This chain links TRBV5-1 with TRBJ2-2; TRBD1 agrees at 8 bases. Germline V lookup: CDR1 SGHRS, CDR2 YFSETQ. The J segment lost 9 bases and the V segment lost 0 bases, leaving 4 bases of the junction unmatched. This CDR3 has 14 amino acids.

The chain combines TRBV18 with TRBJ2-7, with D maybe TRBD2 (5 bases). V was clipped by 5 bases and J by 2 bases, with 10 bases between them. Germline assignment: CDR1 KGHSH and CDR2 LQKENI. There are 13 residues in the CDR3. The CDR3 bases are TGTGCCAGCTCAGGAGAGGGAGCCTACGAGCAGTACTTC. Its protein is CASSGEGAYEQYF.

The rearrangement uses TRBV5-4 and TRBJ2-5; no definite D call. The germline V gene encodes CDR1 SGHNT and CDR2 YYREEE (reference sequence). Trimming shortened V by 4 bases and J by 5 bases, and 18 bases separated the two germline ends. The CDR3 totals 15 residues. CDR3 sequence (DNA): TGTGCCAGCAGCGACTCCGCCGCCAGTGGGGAGACCCAGTACTTC. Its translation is CASSDSAASGETQYF.